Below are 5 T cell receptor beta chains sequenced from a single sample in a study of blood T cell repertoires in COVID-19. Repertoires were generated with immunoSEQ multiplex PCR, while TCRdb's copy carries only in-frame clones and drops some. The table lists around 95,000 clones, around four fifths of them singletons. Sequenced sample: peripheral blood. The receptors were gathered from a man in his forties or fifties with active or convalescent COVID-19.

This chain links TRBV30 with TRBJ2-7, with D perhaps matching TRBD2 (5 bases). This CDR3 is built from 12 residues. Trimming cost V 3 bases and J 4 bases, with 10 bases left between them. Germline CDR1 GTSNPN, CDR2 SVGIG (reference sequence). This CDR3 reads CAWSGVSYEQYF. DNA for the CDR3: TGTGCCTGGAGCGGGGTCTCTTACGAGCAGTACTTC.

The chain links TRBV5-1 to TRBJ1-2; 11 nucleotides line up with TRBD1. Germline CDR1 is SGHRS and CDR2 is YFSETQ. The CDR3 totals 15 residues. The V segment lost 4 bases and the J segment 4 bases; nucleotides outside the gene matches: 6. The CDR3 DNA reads TGCGCCAGCAGCACCGGACAGGGGGCTATCTATGGCTACACCTTC. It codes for CASSTGQGAIYGYTF.

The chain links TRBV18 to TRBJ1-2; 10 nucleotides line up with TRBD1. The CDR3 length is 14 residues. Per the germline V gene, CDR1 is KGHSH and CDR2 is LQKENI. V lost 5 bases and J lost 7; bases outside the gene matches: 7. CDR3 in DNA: TGTGCCAGCTCATCCGGGACAGGGGAACGTGGCTACACCTTC. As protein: CASSSGTGERGYTF.

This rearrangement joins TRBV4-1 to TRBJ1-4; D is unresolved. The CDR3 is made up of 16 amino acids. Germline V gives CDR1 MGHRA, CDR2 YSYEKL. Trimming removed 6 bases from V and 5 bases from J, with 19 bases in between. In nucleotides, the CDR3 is TGCGCCAGCAGTCTCCCCTCGGGATCACAAAATGAAAAACTGTTTTTT. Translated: CASSLPSGSQNEKLFF.

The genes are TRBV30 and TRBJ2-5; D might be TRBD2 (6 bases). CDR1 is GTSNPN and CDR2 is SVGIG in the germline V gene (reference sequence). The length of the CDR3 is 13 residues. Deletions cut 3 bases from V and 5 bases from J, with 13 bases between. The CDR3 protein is CAWSRSRGETQYF. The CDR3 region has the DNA TGTGCCTGGAGCCGGTCTCGGGGGGAGACCCAGTACTTC.